A selection of T cell receptor beta chains follows, all from one sample in a study of T cell repertoires in cytomegalovirus infection. Each CDR3 protein gets one entry after TCRdb re-called the reads with MiXCR. The sample lists hundreds of thousands of distinct CDR3 sequences; around 6.2% were seen once. Specimen: PBMCs. The origin of the receptors is a human donor in good health (CMV status not recorded). Some clones in this sample may be carry-over from other donors' samples. The CDR3 runs from the conserved cysteine through the conserved F or W. The D gene is left open where the match is weak. Clone size is not always given. Where it is, it says once, few, many or a class for expanded clones.

TRBJ2-1 many TRBV9 - TGTGCCAGCAGCGTAGCTACGGTAAACAATGAGCAGTTCTTC CASSVATVNNEQFF
TRBJ1-6 many TRBV5-1 - TGCGCCAGCAGCTGGACGGAGTACGGATCACCCCTCCACTTT CASSWTEYGSPLHF
TRBJ1-4 few TRBV28 - TGTGCCAGCAGTTTTTCGGACCGAGTGGGTGAAAAACTGTTTTTT CASSFSDRVGEKLFF
TRBJ2-2 many TRBV7-9 - TGTGCCAGCAGCTTAGCATTCAGAGTCGTACAGGGAGACGGGGAGCTGTTTTTT CASSLAFRVVQGDGELFF
TRBJ2-5 many TRBV2 TRBD2 TGTGCCAGCAGAATCGGGCTAGCGGGGGGGCCAGAAGAGACCCAGTACTTC CASRIGLAGGPEETQYF
TRBJ2-7 few TRBV3-1 TRBD1 TGTGCCAGCAGCCACCTTTCGGGACAGGGCATCGACGAGCAGTACTTC CASSHLSGQGIDEQYF
TRBJ2-2 - TRBV6-4 TRBD2 TGTGCCAGCAGACTGACTAGCGGGGGGGCGGCGAACACCGGGGAGCTGTTTTTT CASRLTSGGAANTGELFF
TRBJ1-1 many TRBV2 TRBD1 TGTGCCAGCACCATGCCGGGACAGGGGGGTGAAGCTTTCTTT CASTMPGQGGEAFF
TRBJ2-3 many TRBV7-9 - TGTGCCAGCAGCCAGAGCAGGAGGACAGATACGCAGTATTTT CASSQSRRTDTQYF
TRBJ2-3 few TRBV5-1 - TGCGCCAGCAGCTTGGGATGGACTAGCACAGATACGCAGTATTTT CASSLGWTSTDTQYF